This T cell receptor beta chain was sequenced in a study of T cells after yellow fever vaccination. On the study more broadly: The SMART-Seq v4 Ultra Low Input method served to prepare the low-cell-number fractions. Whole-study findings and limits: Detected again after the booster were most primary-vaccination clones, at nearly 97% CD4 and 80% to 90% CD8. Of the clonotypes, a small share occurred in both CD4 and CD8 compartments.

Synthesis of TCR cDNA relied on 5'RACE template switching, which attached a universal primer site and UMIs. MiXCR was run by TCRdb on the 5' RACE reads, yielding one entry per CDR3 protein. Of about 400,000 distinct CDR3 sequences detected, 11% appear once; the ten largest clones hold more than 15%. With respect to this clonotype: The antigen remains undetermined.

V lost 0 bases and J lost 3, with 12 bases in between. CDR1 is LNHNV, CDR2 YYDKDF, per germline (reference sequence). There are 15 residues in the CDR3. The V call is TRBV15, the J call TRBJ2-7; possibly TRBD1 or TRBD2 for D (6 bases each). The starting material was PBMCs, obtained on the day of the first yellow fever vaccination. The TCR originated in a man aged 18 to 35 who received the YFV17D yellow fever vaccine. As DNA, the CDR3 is TGTGCCACCAGCAGAGATCGGGGGCTTGGCTACGAGCAGTACTTC. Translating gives CATSRDRGLGYEQYF.